These 29 T cell receptor beta chains share one sample of origin, sequenced in a study of T cell clonality in common variable immunodeficiency. The data were produced by immunoSEQ multiplex PCR, yet TCRdb's version contains in-frame clones alone and is incomplete. The sample has around 50,000 clones, none seen only once; the top ten hold less than 6.5%. Material for sequencing was peripheral blood mononuclear cells. Receptor source: a person aged 18 to 69 in good health.

In its sample, this clone was seen many times. The CDR3 loop is CSARTGRGEYGYTF. The DNA read from the CDR3 is TGCAGTGCTAGAACCGGGAGGGGAGAATATGGC. The chain has TRBV20-1 and TRBJ1-2; weak D call: TRBD1 (5 bases). The read finishes 3 residues shy of the CDR3 end, and the germline J gene is used to complete it. The germline V gene has CDR1 DFQATT and CDR2 SNEGSKA (reference sequence). The CDR3 extends over 14 amino acids. Trimming shortened V by 2 bases and J by 5 bases, and 15 bases separated the two germline ends.

This clone was seen repeatedly, ten times or more. The missing CDR3 end, 3 residues past where the read stops, is filled in from the germline J gene. The gene calls are TRBV19 and TRBJ1-2; possible D gene TRBD1, 6 bases. The CDR3 covers 15 residues. Germline V lookup: CDR1 LNHDA, CDR2 SQIVND (reference sequence). The V end was cut by 4 bases, the J end by 7 bases, with 19 bases between. The CDR3: CASSSSGTRMLGYTF. CDR3 bases read: TGTGCCAGTAGTAGTTCCGGGACAAGGATGCTTGGC.

There are many counts of this clone. Read data end 3 residues before the CDR3 end; the end is taken from the germline J gene. V usage is TRBV5-6 and J usage is TRBJ2-3, with D unclear. Germline CDR1 SGHDT, CDR2 YYEEEE. The CDR3 is made up of 15 amino acids. The germline V and J ends were trimmed by 1 base and 2 bases, with 11 bases remaining between them. The CDR3 loop is CASSLYGSTTDTQYF. CDR3 DNA (partial): TGTGCCAGCAGCTTGTACGGTTCCACCACAGATACG.

The sample holds many counts of this clone. The CDR3 end is not reached by the read, which stops 3 residues before it; the germline J gene fills it in. The chain employs TRBV29-1 and TRBJ1-1, with D possibly TRBD1 on 5 matching bases. This CDR3 has 15 residues. In germline, CDR1 is SQVTM, CDR2 ANQGSEA. The V and J ends lost 5 bases and 6 bases respectively, with 22 bases between them. The chain's CDR3 is CSVPLRQQEKSEAFF. CDR3 DNA, as far as it was read: TGCAGCGTTCCCCTCCGGCAACAGGAAAAGTCTGAA.

There are a few counts of this clone. The observed sequence ends 3 residues before the CDR3 terminus, with the missing tail filled in from the germline J gene. V gene TRBV30 combines with J gene TRBJ2-4; 7 bases map to TRBD1. CDR1 GTSNPN and CDR2 SVGIG come from the germline V gene (reference sequence). This CDR3 is 12 amino acids long. Incomplete CDR3 DNA: TGTGCCAGCTACAGGGGAAGCTATGGT. Protein sequence: CASYRGSYG. In full, the CDR3 reads CASYRGSYGQYF.

On this clone: The read terminates 3 residues before the CDR3 end, so the remaining end is supplied by the germline J gene. The V gene is TRBV7-7, the J gene TRBJ1-1; D uncertain. This CDR3 region has 15 residues. V was clipped by 5 bases and J by 6 bases, with 19 bases between them. From germline, CDR1 is SSHAT and CDR2 FNYEAQ (reference sequence). The CDR3 bases that were read are TGTGCCAGCAGCCGCGGGAGGAGGGATAGGGCTGAA. The encoded protein is CASSRGRRDRAE. The entire CDR3 sequence reads CASSRGRRDRAEAFF.

This clone was seen ten or more times. This chain's CDR3 is CASRRQGGNEKLFF. The sequenced CDR3 bases are TGCGCCAGCAGAAGACAGGGTGGGAATGAAAAA. The rearrangement links TRBV10-2 to TRBJ1-4; 7 nucleotides match TRBD1. The CDR3 extends 3 residues past the end of the read, so its final part is completed from the germline J gene. CDR1 and CDR2 from the germline V gene are WSHSY and SAAADI. The CDR3 extends over 14 amino acids. V lost 6 bases, J lost 5 bases, and 6 bases stayed unmatched.

This clone showed up many times. Incomplete CDR3 DNA: TGTGCCAGCTCACCGGGACAGGGGTATACCGAG. Protein: CASSPGQGYTE. The full-length CDR3 reads as CASSPGQGYTEQYF. The chain links TRBV18 to TRBJ2-7, with 10 bases matching TRBD1. The sequenced fragment ends 3 residues before the CDR3 boundary, so the rest is inferred from the germline J gene. V was clipped by 3 bases and J by 6 bases; unmatched bases: 5. This CDR3 comprises 14 residues. Germline V gives CDR1 KGHSH, CDR2 LQKENI.

This clone came up many times. CDR3 DNA, as far as it was read: TGCAGTGCCATCAACAGGAGAGATGAAAAA. This sequence encodes CSAINRRDEK. The whole CDR3 protein is CSAINRRDEKLFF. The chain has TRBV20-1 and TRBJ1-4; TRBD1 is a possible D gene (5 bases). The observed sequence ends 3 residues before the CDR3 terminus, with the missing tail filled in from the germline J gene. This CDR3 has 13 residues. The V end was cut by 6 bases, the J end by 6 bases, with 14 bases between. Germline V CDR1 and CDR2: DFQATT, SNEGSKA (reference sequence).

This clone was counted many times. The DNA ends 3 residues before the CDR3 does, and the rest of the CDR3 is filled in from the germline J gene. The chain combines TRBV30 with TRBJ2-6; 7 nucleotides agree with TRBD1. V shed 3 bases and J 2 bases; nucleotides not matched to a gene: 13. CDR3 length: 18 residues. Germline values: CDR1 GTSNPN, CDR2 SVGIG (reference sequence). The covered CDR3 bases are TGTGCCTGGAGCCCCATCACACAGGGGCGGACTGGGGCCAACGTC. Its protein is CAWSPITQGRTGANV. The full CDR3 is CAWSPITQGRTGANVLTF. Filled out from reference TRBV30 and TRBJ2-6, the complete variable domain reads SQTIHQWPATLVQPVGSPLSLECTVEGTSNPNLYWYRQAAGRGLQLLFYSVGIGQISSEVPQNLSASRPQDRQFILSSKKLLLSDSGFYLCAWSPITQGRTGANVLTFGAGSRLTVL.

This clone was detected many times. From the germline J gene comes the end of the CDR3, since the read stops 3 residues before it. The chain combines TRBV19 with TRBJ1-5; 10 bases match TRBD1. The CDR3 runs 14 residues. Germline-derived CDR1 and CDR2 are LNHDA and SQIVND (reference sequence). With V trimmed by 9 bases and J by 3 bases, 5 bases remained unmatched. This CDR3 reads CASQGQGYNQPQHF. The CDR3 bases that were read are TGTGCCAGCCAGGGACAGGGGTACAATCAGCCC.

Notes on this clone: Coverage ceases 3 residues before the CDR3 finishes, and the germline J gene fills in the end. J is TRBJ1-1 and V is TRBV10-2; D is possibly TRBD1 (6 bases). The germline gives CDR1 WSHSY, CDR2 SAAADI. The CDR3 contains 14 residues. The V end lost 8 bases, the J end lost 1 base, and 14 bases lay between the germline ends. The part of the CDR3 DNA that was read is TGCGCCAGCTCCGAGGGGGTTGGGAACACTGAA. Translated: CASSEGVGNTE. The entire CDR3 is CASSEGVGNTEAFF.

Many counts were recorded for this clone. The read is 3 residues too short to cover the CDR3 end, so that end is filled in from the germline J gene. The chain has TRBV5-4 and TRBJ1-2, with TRBD1 matching over 7 bases. V was pared by 3 bases and J by 0 bases, with 8 bases of the junction left unmatched. The CDR3 has 16 amino acids. The germline CDR1 and CDR2 sequences are SGHNT and YYREEE (reference sequence). Incomplete CDR3 DNA: TGTGCCAGCAGCTCTTTGACAGGGCAACCTAACTATGGC. The encoded protein is CASSSLTGQPNYG. The CDR3 in full is CASSSLTGQPNYGYTF. The whole variable domain, remainder taken from reference TRBV5-4 and TRBJ1-2, is ETGVTQSPTHLIKTRGQQVTLRCSSQSGHNTVSWYQQALGQGPQFIFQYYREEENGRGNFPPRFSGLQFPNYSSELNVNALELDDSALYLCASSSLTGQPNYGYTFGSGTRLTVV.

This clone was observed many times. Sequencing ends 3 residues short of the CDR3 end; the germline J gene provides the rest. The chain links TRBV2 to TRBJ2-7; D remains ambiguous. Germline assignment: CDR1 SNHLY and CDR2 FYNNEI. The CDR3 is 12 amino acids. Deletions cut 6 bases from V and 1 base from J, with 7 bases between. The covered CDR3 bases are TGTGCCAGCAGGGTCAGTTCCTACGAG. Protein product: CASRVSSYE. The entire CDR3 protein is CASRVSSYEQYF.

This clone came up many times. The DNA ends 3 residues before the CDR3 does, and the rest of the CDR3 is filled in from the germline J gene. The chain links TRBV20-1 to TRBJ1-2; maybe TRBD1 (5 bases). Germline CDR1 reads DFQATT; CDR2 reads SNEGSKA (reference sequence). There are 14 residues in the CDR3. The CDR3 bases that were read are TGCAGTGCTAGAGCGGGGGGGAGCACAGATACC. The encoded protein is CSARAGGSTDT. The complete CDR3 protein is CSARAGGSTDTYTF.

This clone has ten or more counts. Read coverage stops 3 residues before the CDR3 terminus; the germline J gene supplies the remainder. This sequence joins TRBV20-1 and TRBJ2-1; 9 bases are shared with TRBD2. V lost 3 bases, J lost 4 bases, and 4 bases stayed unmatched. The CDR3 totals 14 residues. Germline V lookup: CDR1 DFQATT, CDR2 SNEGSKA (reference sequence). Partial CDR3 DNA: TGCAGTGCTAGTGAGCGGGGGGTTTACAATGAG. Protein sequence: CSASERGVYNE. The whole CDR3 sequence is CSASERGVYNEQFF.

This clone was observed at least ten times. With the read ending 3 residues before the CDR3 end, the germline J gene is used to fill in that end. The chain has TRBV5-6 and TRBJ1-1; maybe TRBD1 (6 bases). The length of the CDR3 is 14 residues. Trimming left V 0 bases short and J 6 bases short, with 12 bases between. CDR1 and CDR2 (germline): SGHDT, YYEEEE. The sequenced CDR3 bases are TGTGCCAGCAGCTTGGGGAGGGGGAGGTCTGAA. Its protein is CASSLGRGRSE. The whole CDR3 protein reads CASSLGRGRSEAFF.

As for this clone: The DNA ends 3 residues before the CDR3 does, and the rest of the CDR3 is filled in from the germline J gene. The rearrangement uses TRBV5-1 and TRBJ1-2; TRBD1 matches 8 bases. The J segment lost 3 bases and the V segment lost 2 bases, leaving 6 bases of the junction unmatched. CDR3 length: 15 amino acids. Germline V gene sequence: CDR1 SGHRS, CDR2 YFSETQ. The CDR3: CASSFGDRGYYGYTF. CDR3 DNA (partial): TGCGCCAGCAGCTTTGGTGACAGGGGATACTATGGC. Full variable domain (rest looked up from reference TRBV5-1 and TRBJ1-2): KAGVTQTPRYLIKTRGQQVTLSCSPISGHRSVSWYQQTPGQGLQFLFEYFSETQRNKGNFPGRFSGRQFSNSRSEMNVSTLELGDSALYLCASSFGDRGYYGYTFGSGTRLTVV.

There are many counts of this clone. CDR3 residues: CAWSRDRPYGYTF. CDR3 DNA (partial): TGTGCCTGGAGTAGAGACAGGCCCTATGGC. The chain has TRBV30 and TRBJ1-2, with a weak D call TRBD1 (6 bases). Coverage ceases 3 residues before the CDR3 finishes, and the germline J gene fills in the end. Deletions cut 2 bases from V and 4 bases from J, with 11 bases between. The CDR3 is made up of 13 amino acids. Germline CDR1 GTSNPN, CDR2 SVGIG (reference sequence).

This clone was counted ten times or more. Coverage ceases 3 residues before the CDR3 finishes, and the germline J gene fills in the end. The chain is built from TRBV30 and TRBJ1-2, with D unresolved. The CDR3 has 12 amino acids. V was shortened by 5 bases and J by 5 bases, with 12 bases between the two germline ends. CDR1 is GTSNPN, CDR2 SVGIG, per germline (reference sequence). The covered CDR3 bases are TGTGCCTGGGAGGGTGGCAGTTATGGC. It yields the protein CAWEGGSYG. From start to end, the CDR3 is CAWEGGSYGYTF.

Details on this clone: The read stops 3 residues short of the end of the CDR3; the missing end is completed from the germline J gene. The chain has TRBV18 and TRBJ1-2; a possible D gene is TRBD1 (6 bases). Germline V gives CDR1 KGHSH, CDR2 LQKENI. CDR3 length: 16 residues. The covered CDR3 bases are TGTGCCAGCTCACGTGCAGCGGGGGGCAGGAACTACGAC. Translating gives CASSRAAGGRNYD. The whole CDR3 region reads CASSRAAGGRNYDYTF.

This clone appeared a few times. The read ends 3 residues early relative to the CDR3; the germline J gene fills the gap. The V and J genes are TRBV5-8 and TRBJ1-6, with D perhaps TRBD1 (6 bases). The CDR3 has 15 residues. The V end was cut by 0 bases, the J end by 8 bases, with 12 bases between. CDR1 is SGHTS and CDR2 is YDEGEE in the germline V gene. This CDR3 reads CASSLEIQGYSPLHF. The CDR3 bases that were read are TGTGCCAGCAGCTTGGAGATTCAGGGGTATTCACCC. The full variable domain, in which reference TRBV5-8 and TRBJ1-6 provide the parts outside the CDR3, is EAGVTQSPTHLIKTRGQQATLRCSPISGHTSVYWYQQALGLGLQFLLWYDEGEERNRGNFPPRFSGRQFPNYSSELNVNALELEDSALYLCASSLEIQGYSPLHFGNGTRLTVT.

This clone was seen many times. CDR3 sequence reads: CASSLEQGETQYF. The CDR3 bases that were read are TGTGCCAGCAGCTTAGAGCAGGGAGAGACC. The chain joins TRBV11-2 to TRBJ2-5; possible D gene TRBD1, 5 bases. The read falls 3 residues short of the CDR3 end, and the missing part is taken from the germline J gene. Germline assignment: CDR1 SGHAT and CDR2 FQNNGV. The V gene lost 0 bases and the J gene lost 4 bases, with 6 bases spanning the gap. The CDR3 is 13 amino acids.

The sample holds many counts of this clone. The sequence runs out 3 residues before the end of the CDR3; the remainder is reconstructed from the germline J gene. The V call is TRBV10-1, the J call TRBJ2-7; D may correspond to TRBD1 or TRBD2 (5 bases each). Trimming stripped 0 bases from V and 6 bases from J, with 15 bases between. The CDR3 extends over 15 amino acids. The germline V gene encodes CDR1 WNHNN and CDR2 SYGVQD (reference sequence). CDR3 bases read: TGCGCCAGCAGTGAGTCGAGGGCAGGGCTGAGCGAG. Protein: CASSESRAGLSE. In full, the CDR3 reads CASSESRAGLSEQYF.

On this clone itself: A junction end diverges from the germline sequence, so it may reflect a read error. The read ends 3 residues shy of where the CDR3 ends; the end is completed using the germline J gene. J is TRBJ2-3 and V is TRBV7-9, with 8 bases identical to TRBD1. The CDR3 covers 15 residues. Germline loops: CDR1 SEHNR, CDR2 FQNEAQ (reference sequence). The CDR3: CASSPRDRGTNTQYF. The part of the CDR3 DNA that was read is TGTGCCAGCAGCCCCCGCGACAGGGGCACAAATACG.

This clone has more than one count but fewer than ten. The CDR3 goes on 3 residues after the read ends, and that part is filled in from the germline J gene. The rearrangement uses TRBV19 and TRBJ2-1; 8 positions agree with TRBD2. The germline gives CDR1 LNHDA, CDR2 SQIVND (reference sequence). This CDR3 has 14 amino acids. This CDR3 reads CARTRSGDYNEQFF. Incomplete CDR3 DNA: TGTGCGAGAACTCGTAGCGGGGACTACAATGAG.

The CDR3 sequence: CASSVDSYQPQHF. The CDR3 bases that were read are TGTGCCAGCAGTGTCGACAGCTATCAGCCC. The chain recombines TRBV6-1 with TRBJ1-5; D may be TRBD1 (5 bases). The read terminates 3 residues before the CDR3 end, so the remaining end is supplied by the germline J gene. The V gene lost 4 bases and the J gene lost 5 bases, with 9 bases spanning the gap. This CDR3 region has 13 residues. Germline CDR1 and CDR2: MNHNS and SASEGT.

In its sample, this clone was seen many times. The CDR3 extends 3 residues past the end of the read, so its final part is completed from the germline J gene. This chain connects TRBV28 to TRBJ1-5, with unresolved D. From germline, CDR1 is MDHEN and CDR2 SYDVKM. Between the trimmed V and J ends, which lost 2 bases and 3 bases, there was a span of 20 bases. The CDR3 has 18 residues. CDR3 bases read: TGTGCCAGCAGTTTAAGGTCTCTGGCTGCTGTATTCAATCAGCCC. Protein product: CASSLRSLAAVFNQP. From start to end, the CDR3 is CASSLRSLAAVFNQPQHF. The full variable domain, with the rest looked up from reference TRBV28 and TRBJ1-5, is DVKVTQSSRYLVKRTGEKVFLECVQDMDHENMFWYRQDPGLGLRLIYFSYDVKMKEKGDIPEGYSVSREKKERFSLILESASTNQTSMYLCASSLRSLAAVFNQPQHFGDGTRLSIL.

This clone was observed at least ten times. The read halts 3 residues ahead of the CDR3 end, with the missing end drawn from the germline J gene. This chain links TRBV2 with TRBJ2-7; D not resolved. This CDR3 has 11 residues. V dropped 4 bases and J dropped 5 bases, with 6 bases sitting between them. Germline CDR1 SNHLY, CDR2 FYNNEI. CDR3 sequence: CASSVAHEQYF. Incomplete CDR3 DNA: TGTGCCAGCAGTGTGGCACACGAG. The variable domain in full, completed from reference TRBV2 and TRBJ2-7, reads EPEVTQTPSHQVTQMGQEVILRCVPISNHLYFYWYRQILGQKVEFLVSFYNNEISEKSEIFDDQFSVERPDGSNFTLKIRSTKLEDSAMYFCASSVAHEQYFGPGTRLTVT.